The 3 T cell receptor beta chains in this list originate from one sample, sequenced in a study of OX40 agonist ivuxolimab in advanced cancers. TCRdb's copy holds only in-frame clones and misses some; the assay was immunoSEQ multiplex PCR. Altogether some 67,000 clones are present, 75% to 90% being singletons, with the ten largest covering about 0.83%. The sequenced sample was CD4+ or CD8+ T cells sorted from blood, obtained in a trial of the OX40 agonist ivuxolimab. Receptors originate from an adult with an advanced solid tumor such as melanoma, head and neck, liver or kidney cancer.

This clone occurred once. The genes are TRBV27 and TRBJ1-5; D uncertain. Germline-derived CDR1 and CDR2 are MNHEY and SMNVEV (reference sequence). The CDR3 runs 15 residues. With 6 bases removed from V and 3 bases from J, the gap between germline ends came to 15 bases. The CDR3 protein is CASRPTNIHNQPQHF. In nucleotides, the CDR3 is TGTGCCAGCAGGCCGACAAATATCCACAATCAGCCCCAGCATTTT.

The CDR3 protein is CASSYPTGLEAFF. Here the CDR3 DNA reads TGTGCCAGCAGCTATCCAACAGGGCTTGAAGCTTTCTTT. The chain uses TRBV7-9 and TRBJ1-1; D is perhaps TRBD1 (6 bases). The CDR3 loop spans 13 amino acids. The ends were cut back, 4 bases at V and 7 bases at J, with 13 bases in the middle. Germline V gene data show CDR1 as SEHNR and CDR2 as FQNEAQ (reference sequence).

The rearrangement uses TRBV4-3 and TRBJ1-2; the match to TRBD1 covers 11 bases. Germline V lookup: CDR1 LGHNA, CDR2 YSLEER. CDR3 length: 17 amino acids. Trimming took 0 bases from V and 2 from J; bases not matched to a gene: 5. CDR3 DNA: TGCGCCAGCAGCCAAGATGCAAGGACAGGGGGCAACTATGGCTACACCTTC. This codes for CASSQDARTGGNYGYTF.